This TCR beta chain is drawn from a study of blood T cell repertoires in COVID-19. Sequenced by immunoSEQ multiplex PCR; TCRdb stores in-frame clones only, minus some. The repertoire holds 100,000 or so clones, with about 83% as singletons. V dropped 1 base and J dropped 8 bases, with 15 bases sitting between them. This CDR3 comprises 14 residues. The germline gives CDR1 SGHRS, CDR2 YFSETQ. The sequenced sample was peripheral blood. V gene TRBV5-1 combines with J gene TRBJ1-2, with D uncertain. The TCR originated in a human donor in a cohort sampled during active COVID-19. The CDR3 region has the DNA TGCGCCAGCAGCTTGTTCGACACTTTAAGCGGCTACACCTTC. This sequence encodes CASSLFDTLSGYTF.